This T cell receptor (beta chain) is drawn from a study of Ad26.COV2.S vaccination and SARS-CoV-2 variants. Notes on the study in general: Greater spike-specific TCR breadth was seen in vaccine recipients than in placebo recipients. Total T cell responses were possibly underestimated by TCR breadth and depth analyses.

The CDR3 totals 20 residues. Germline V lookup: CDR1 MDHEN, CDR2 SYDVKM. The J segment lost 0 bases and the V segment lost 6 bases, leaving 21 bases of the junction unmatched. Details on this clone: Its antigen is unknown.

The table came from immunoSEQ multiplex PCR; TCRdb's copy has only in-frame clones and leaves some out. The sample has 440,000 or so clones, 89% seen once. Treatment reported: roughly 19 received Ad26.COV2.S at low or high dose, single or two shots; 5 received placebo; per-sample allocation not given. Following the first vaccine or placebo injection, samples were taken on day 63. Wuhan-strain spike was delivered by a replication-incompetent Ad26 vector. The receptor was derived from a person between 18 and 60 years old who received the Ad26.COV2.S COVID-19 vaccine or a placebo. The source material was peripheral blood, sampled in a trial of Ad26.COV2.S vaccine versus placebo. This chain connects TRBV28 to TRBJ2-7; 9 bases agree with TRBD1. This chain's CDR3 is CASSSPLTGGSQLSSYEQYF. The CDR3 bases are TGTGCCAGCAGCTCCCCCCTCACAGGGGGCTCCCAACTAAGCTCCTACGAGCAGTACTTC.